A selection of T cell receptor beta chains follows, all from one sample in a study of T cell responses to AZD1222 COVID-19 vaccine. The table came from immunoSEQ multiplex PCR; TCRdb's copy has only in-frame clones and leaves some out. The data hold approximately 120,000 clones, with around nine tenths observed a single time. The material was peripheral blood, obtained on day 0 of AZD1222 vaccination. The receptors shown here come from an adult in good health. Each CDR3 is given with its conserved first and last residue. Each record gives: V gene, J gene, clone size, D gene, CDR3 length, CDR3 protein, CDR3 DNA. D genes are given only for firm matches. Not every row has a clone size; where given, it reads once, few, many or a size class.

TRBV7-7	TRBJ2-5	.	TRBD2	15	CASSLAGNNQETQYF	TGTGCCAGCAGTCTAGCGGGGAACAATCAAGAGACCCAGTACTTC
TRBV2	TRBJ2-1	.	TRBD2	15	CASSGTSGTYNEQFF	TGTGCCAGCAGTGGGACTAGCGGGACCTACAATGAGCAGTTCTTC
TRBV5-4	TRBJ2-1	.	TRBD2	13	CASRVGRVSEQFF	TGTGCCAGCAGGGTAGGGAGGGTTTCTGAGCAGTTCTTC
TRBV2	TRBJ1-2	.	.	12	CASSDSRVGYTF	TGTGCCAGCAGTGATTCGCGGGTTGGCTACACCTTC
TRBV12-5	TRBJ1-5	few	.	14	CASGSTKRDQPQHF	TGTGCTAGTGGTTCCACAAAGAGAGATCAGCCCCAGCATTTT
TRBV19	TRBJ2-4	.	TRBD2	13	CASSMTKRGIQYF	TGTGCCAGTAGTATGACCAAGCGGGGCATTCAGTACTTC
TRBV28	TRBJ1-5	.	.	14	CASTLPGEGQPQHF	TGTGCCAGCACCCTCCCGGGGGAAGGGCAGCCCCAGCATTTT
TRBV9	TRBJ1-5	.	TRBD1	18	CASSSGQGIGASNQPQHF	TGTGCCAGCAGCTCGGGACAGGGGATAGGGGCGAGCAATCAGCCCCAGCATTTT
TRBV28	TRBJ2-7	.	.	13	CASEAGNSYEQYF	TGTGCCAGCGAGGCGGGGAACTCCTACGAGCAGTACTTC
TRBV5-8	TRBJ2-5	.	.	15	CASSLWEGRQETQYF	TGTGCCAGCAGCTTGTGGGAAGGGCGCCAAGAGACCCAGTACTTC
TRBV30	TRBJ1-5	.	.	12	CAWSDRDQPQHF	TGTGCCTGGAGTGACAGGGATCAGCCCCAGCATTTT
TRBV6-5	TRBJ1-5	.	.	15	CASRSGRYSNQPQHF	TGTGCCAGCAGATCGGGACGATATAGCAATCAGCCCCAGCATTTT
TRBV5-1	TRBJ2-1	.	TRBD1	15	CASSSRQGSLNEQFF	TGCGCCAGCAGCTCTCGACAGGGGTCTTTGAATGAGCAGTTCTTC
TRBV19	TRBJ1-1	.	.	13	CASSIGGNTEAFF	TGTGCCAGTAGTATAGGGGGGAACACTGAAGCTTTCTTT
TRBV6-5	TRBJ2-7	.	.	14	CASSPREGRGEQYF	TGTGCCAGCAGCCCCCGAGAGGGTCGGGGCGAGCAGTACTTC
TRBV6-5	TRBJ1-2	few	TRBD1	13	CASSRGRKDGYTF	TGTGCCAGCAGTAGGGGGCGCAAGGATGGCTACACCTTC
TRBV29-1	TRBJ2-7	.	.	12	CSVGLGPYEQYF	TGCAGCGTTGGTCTGGGGCCCTACGAGCAGTACTTC
TRBV21-1	TRBJ2-2	.	.	18	CASTPRSGGTSSTGELFF	TGTGCCAGCACTCCGCGATCAGGGGGGACTAGCAGCACCGGGGAGCTGTTTTTT
TRBV11-3	TRBJ2-3	.	.	13	CASSLLAGDTQYF	TGTGCCAGCAGCTTACTGGCCGGGGATACGCAGTATTTT
TRBV7-9	TRBJ1-4	.	.	13	CASSLQLNEKLFF	TGTGCCAGCAGCTTGCAGCTCAATGAAAAACTGTTTTTT
TRBV27	TRBJ2-7	.	.	13	CASSLIDSYEQYF	TGTGCCAGCAGTTTAATCGACAGCTACGAGCAGTACTTC
TRBV2	TRBJ2-1	few	.	15	CASSGHWSSYNEQFF	TGTGCCAGCAGTGGACACTGGAGCTCCTACAATGAGCAGTTCTTC
TRBV9	TRBJ1-2	.	.	11	CASSTLGTVAF	TGTGCCAGCAGCACACTAGGGACTGTCGCTTTC
TRBV27	TRBJ2-7	.	TRBD2	15	CATPGSGGGPYEQYF	TGTGCCACCCCCGGGTCTGGCGGGGGACCCTACGAGCAGTACTTC
TRBV7-2	TRBJ2-5	.	TRBD1	14	CASSGQGAVETQYF	TGTGCCAGCAGTGGACAGGGGGCTGTTGAGACCCAGTACTTC
TRBV7-2	TRBJ2-7	.	.	15	CASSLEADSSYEQYF	TGTGCCAGCAGCTTAGAGGCGGACAGCTCCTACGAGCAGTACTTC
TRBV24-1	TRBJ2-1	.	TRBD2	16	CATSDPGLAGLDEQFF	TGTGCCACCAGTGACCCTGGACTAGCGGGACTGGATGAGCAGTTCTTC
TRBV6-6	TRBJ1-3	.	.	12	CASSQPGNTIYF	TGTGCCAGCAGCCAGCCTGGAAACACCATATATTTT
TRBV7-3	TRBJ1-3	.	.	16	CASSLIWWVLGDTIYF	TGTGCCAGCAGCTTAATTTGGTGGGTTCTAGGGGACACCATATATTTT
TRBV11-3	TRBJ1-1	once	.	15	CASSQDSWVDTEAFF	TGTGCCAGCAGCCAGGACAGTTGGGTTGACACTGAAGCTTTCTTT
TRBV19	TRBJ2-1	.	.	16	CASSIVASRQYNEQFF	TGTGCCAGTAGTATCGTGGCTAGCAGACAATACAATGAGCAGTTCTTC
TRBV18	TRBJ1-1	.	.	16	CASSPTWGTPNTEAFF	TGTGCCAGCTCACCAACCTGGGGGACACCGAACACTGAAGCTTTCTTT
TRBV2	TRBJ1-6	.	TRBD1	15	CAGKRQGSYNSPLHF	TGTGCCGGCAAAAGACAGGGGTCCTATAATTCACCCCTCCACTTT
TRBV10-3	TRBJ1-3	.	.	20	CAISESGGQGAQRRRNTIYF	TGTGCCATCAGTGAGTCCGGGGGGCAGGGTGCCCAGAGAAGGCGAAACACCATATATTTT
TRBV5-6	TRBJ1-2	.	.	13	CASSLPGDYGYTF	TGTGCCAGCAGCTTGCCCGGGGACTATGGCTACACCTTC
TRBV6-6	TRBJ2-1	.	TRBD1	15	CASSYRQGAFDEQFF	TGTGCCAGCAGTTACCGACAGGGGGCCTTTGATGAGCAGTTCTTC
TRBV20-1	TRBJ2-1	.	TRBD2	16	CSASRPRTSGIYEQFF	TGCAGTGCTAGTCGCCCGCGGACTAGCGGGATTTATGAGCAGTTCTTC
TRBV5-6	TRBJ2-1	.	TRBD2	14	CASSLLGRGNEQFF	TGTGCCAGCAGCTTACTAGGGCGGGGGAATGAGCAGTTCTTC
TRBV9	TRBJ2-5	.	.	14	CASSETVGGETQYF	TGTGCCAGCAGCGAAACCGTAGGAGGGGAGACCCAGTACTTC
TRBV7-9	TRBJ1-4	.	TRBD1	14	CASSPGGVGEKLFF	TGTGCCAGCAGCCCAGGGGGTGTGGGTGAAAAACTGTTTTTT
TRBV30	TRBJ1-3	few	.	11	CAWTPRDTIYF	TGTGCCTGGACCCCAAGGGACACCATATATTTT
TRBV6-5	TRBJ2-2	.	.	15	CASSYALANTGELFF	TGTGCCAGCAGTTACGCGCTAGCGAACACCGGGGAGCTGTTTTTT